This T cell receptor (beta chain) was captured by sequencing in a study of T cell repertoires in cytomegalovirus infection. Study in general: Both a matching HLA type and CMV infection were indicated by public TCR beta signatures.

TCRdb passed the reads through MiXCR, listing each CDR3 protein once. Of around 300,000 distinct CDR3 sequences in the sample, roughly 24% were seen once. The CDR3 runs 15 residues. V shed 4 bases, J shed 3 bases, and the junction held 5 bases outside the gene matches. General study points: Of the TCR beta families, the public ones yielded a cumulative frequency that identified carriers of CMV plus the relevant HLA. Clonotypes of TCR beta that were HLA-C-restricted and CMV-specific dominated the ex vivo response.

Turning to this clonotype: The antigen is unknown.

This rearrangement joins TRBV12-3 or TRBV12-4 to TRBJ2-1; 8 nucleotides agree with TRBD2. The receptor was isolated from a human donor in good health (CMV status not recorded). Some clones in this sample may be carry-over from other donors' samples. Material for sequencing was PBMCs. This CDR3 is CASSSSGRFYNEQFF. In DNA, the CDR3 is TGTGCCAGCAGTTCCAGCGGGAGATTCTACAATGAGCAGTTCTTC.